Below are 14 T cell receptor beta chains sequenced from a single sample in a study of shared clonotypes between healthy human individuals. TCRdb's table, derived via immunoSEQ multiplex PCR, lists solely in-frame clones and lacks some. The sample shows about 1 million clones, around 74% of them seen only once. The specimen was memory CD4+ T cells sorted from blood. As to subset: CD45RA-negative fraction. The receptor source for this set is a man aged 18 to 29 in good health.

The CDR3 here is CASSESVWTSGTWNEQFF. The CDR3 DNA sequence: TGTGCCAGCAGTGAATCAGTATGGACTAGCGGGACATGGAATGAGCAGTTCTTC. V is TRBV6-1 and J is TRBJ2-1, with 12 bases fitting TRBD2. The V gene's germline CDR1 is MNHNS and CDR2 SASEGT. CDR3 size: 18 residues. J lost 7 bases, V lost 2 bases, and 12 bases had no gene match.

As DNA, the CDR3 is TGTGCCAGCAGCTTAGGAGGGACTAGCGGGAGGGTGCAGTATTTT. Amino acids: CASSLGGTSGRVQYF. The J gene is TRBJ2-3, the V gene TRBV11-2; 16 nucleotides line up with TRBD2. CDR1 is SGHAT and CDR2 is FQNNGV in the germline V gene. This CDR3 spans 15 amino acids. With V trimmed by 1 base and J by 11 bases, 3 bases remained unmatched.

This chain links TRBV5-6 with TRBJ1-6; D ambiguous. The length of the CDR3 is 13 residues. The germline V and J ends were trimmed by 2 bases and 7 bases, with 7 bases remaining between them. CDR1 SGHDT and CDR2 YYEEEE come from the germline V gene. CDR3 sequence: CASSLQRNSPLHF. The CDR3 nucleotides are TGTGCCAGCAGCTTACAGCGAAATTCACCCCTCCACTTT.

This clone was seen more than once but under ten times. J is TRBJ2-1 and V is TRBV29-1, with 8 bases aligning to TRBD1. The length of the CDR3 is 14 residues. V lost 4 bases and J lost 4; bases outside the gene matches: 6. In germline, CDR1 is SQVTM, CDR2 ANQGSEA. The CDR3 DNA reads TGCAGCGTTGCCGACAGGGGCCTATACAATGAGCAGTTCTTC. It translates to CSVADRGLYNEQFF.

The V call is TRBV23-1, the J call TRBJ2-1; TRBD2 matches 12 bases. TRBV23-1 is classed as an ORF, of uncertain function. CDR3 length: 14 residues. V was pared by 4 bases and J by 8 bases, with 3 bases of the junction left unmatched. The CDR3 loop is CASSPTSGSDEQFF. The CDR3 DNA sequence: TGCGCCAGCAGTCCGACTAGCGGGAGCGATGAGCAGTTCTTC.

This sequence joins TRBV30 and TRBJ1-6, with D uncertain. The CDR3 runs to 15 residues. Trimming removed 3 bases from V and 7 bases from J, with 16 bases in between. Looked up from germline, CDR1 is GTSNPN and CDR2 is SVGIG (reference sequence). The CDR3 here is CAWRSGRRANSPLHF. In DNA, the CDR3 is TGTGCCTGGAGAAGCGGTCGGAGGGCCAATTCACCCCTCCACTTT.

The CDR3 bases are TGCGCCAGCAGCCGAGACAGGGGATCCTACGAGCAGTACTTC. Residues: CASSRDRGSYEQYF. The chain carries TRBV4-3 and TRBJ2-7; the match to TRBD1 covers 8 bases. CDR3 length equals 14 residues. J was trimmed by 1 base and V by 4 bases; bases with no gene match: 3. CDR1 and CDR2 (germline): LGHNA, YSLEER.

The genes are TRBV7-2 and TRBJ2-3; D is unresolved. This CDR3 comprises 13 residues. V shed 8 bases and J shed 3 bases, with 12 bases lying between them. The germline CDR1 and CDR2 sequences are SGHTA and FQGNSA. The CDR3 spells CASAQAATDTQYF. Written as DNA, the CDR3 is TGTGCCAGCGCCCAGGCAGCGACAGATACGCAGTATTTT.

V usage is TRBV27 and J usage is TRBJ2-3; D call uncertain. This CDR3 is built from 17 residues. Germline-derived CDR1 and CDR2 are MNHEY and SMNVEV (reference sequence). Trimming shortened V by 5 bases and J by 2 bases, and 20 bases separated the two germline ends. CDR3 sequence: CASSPIFRIGITDTQYF. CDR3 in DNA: TGTGCCAGCAGTCCTATCTTCCGCATTGGGATCACAGATACGCAGTATTTT.

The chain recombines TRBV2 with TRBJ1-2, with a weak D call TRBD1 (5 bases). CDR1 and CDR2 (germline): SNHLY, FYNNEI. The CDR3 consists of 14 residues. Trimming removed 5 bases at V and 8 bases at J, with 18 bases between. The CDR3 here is CASSPRLWGNGYTF. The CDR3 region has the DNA TGTGCCAGCAGTCCCCGCCTATGGGGGAACGGCTACACCTTC.

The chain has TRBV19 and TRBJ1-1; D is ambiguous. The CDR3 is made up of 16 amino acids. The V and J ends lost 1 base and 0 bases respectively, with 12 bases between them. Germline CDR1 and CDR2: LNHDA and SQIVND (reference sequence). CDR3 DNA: TGTGCCAGTAGTATAGGCGAACGTTACATGAACACTGAAGCTTTCTTT. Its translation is CASSIGERYMNTEAFF.

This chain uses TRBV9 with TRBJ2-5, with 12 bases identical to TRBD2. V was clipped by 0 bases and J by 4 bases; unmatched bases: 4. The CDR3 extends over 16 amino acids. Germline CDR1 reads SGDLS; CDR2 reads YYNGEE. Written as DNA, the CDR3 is TGTGCCAGCAGCGTAGTCCTAGCGGGGGGGCGAGAGACCCAGTACTTC. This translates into CASSVVLAGGRETQYF.

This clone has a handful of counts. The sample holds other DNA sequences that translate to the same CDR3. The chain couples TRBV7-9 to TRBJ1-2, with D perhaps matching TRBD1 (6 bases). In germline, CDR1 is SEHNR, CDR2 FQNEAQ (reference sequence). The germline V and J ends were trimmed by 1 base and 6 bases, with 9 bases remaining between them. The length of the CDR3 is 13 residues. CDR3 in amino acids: CASSLGTVNGYTF. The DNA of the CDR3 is TGTGCCAGCAGCTTAGGGACAGTTAATGGCTACACCTTC.

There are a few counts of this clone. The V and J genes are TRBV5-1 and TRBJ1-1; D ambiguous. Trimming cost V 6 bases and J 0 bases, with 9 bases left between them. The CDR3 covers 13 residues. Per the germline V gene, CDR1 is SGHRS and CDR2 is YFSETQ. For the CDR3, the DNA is TGCGCCAGCACCATTGGGGTGAACACTGAAGCTTTCTTT. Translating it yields CASTIGVNTEAFF.